The source of this T cell receptor beta chain is a study of Graves' ophthalmopathy and Graves' hyperthyroidism. General study results and limits: Detection in blood was also observed for most expanded thyroid clonotypes above 0.001 frequency.

Beta-chain TCR CDR3 regions were amplified from RNA transcripts. HTBI primers primed a first-round RT-PCR, and a second-round multiplex PCR followed. TCRdb processed the multiplex PCR reads anew with MiXCR; each CDR3 protein has one entry. This sample has approximately 700,000 distinct CDR3 sequences, with roughly 40% found just once. Moderate-to-severe activity, CAS ≥3, NOSPECS ≥4 and a duration under 3 months were seen in donors with ophthalmopathy. Researchers turned away patients with other autoimmune diseases, uncontrolled infections, pregnancy or lactation. Sampling about 10 ml of fresh peripheral blood provided the PBMCs. This clonotype came up many times. The antigen is not known. Germline V gene lookup returns CDR1 SGHVS and CDR2 FNYEAQ. The junction had 10 bases not matched to a gene; V was cut back by 5 bases and J by 1 base. This CDR3 contains 16 residues.

This receptor was taken from an adult man with Graves' ophthalmopathy. Sequencing used peripheral blood. J is TRBJ2-7 and V is TRBV7-6, with TRBD1 matching over 8 bases. The CDR3 is CASSLRRTGRSYEQYF. CDR3 DNA: TGTGCCAGCAGCCTGAGGAGGACAGGGCGTTCCTACGAGCAGTACTTC.